Below, 25 T cell receptor beta chains from the same sample are listed, as sequenced in a study of CD8 T cells in ankylosing spondylitis. TCRdb used MiXCR to reprocess the 5' RACE reads, holding one entry per CDR3 protein. The table shows around 340,000 distinct CDR3 sequences, with around 20% occurring only once. Sample: blood, either unsorted or a sorted T cell fraction (not recorded which). These receptors were taken from a male donor with ankylosing spondylitis or in good health (not recorded which).

This clonotype was found a few times. The rearrangement joins TRBV20-1 to TRBJ2-7; D is possibly TRBD1 or TRBD2 (5 bases each). The germline V and J ends were trimmed by 4 bases and 1 base, with 11 bases remaining between them. The CDR3 totals 13 residues. CDR1 DFQATT and CDR2 SNEGSKA come from the germline V gene (reference sequence). This CDR3 is CSATTGQSYEQYF. As DNA, the CDR3 is TGCAGTGCTACGACGGGGCAATCCTACGAGCAGTACTTC.

This clonotype was counted between two and nine times. The rearrangement joins TRBV4-1 to TRBJ2-3, with unresolved D. V lost 0 bases and J 2 bases, leaving 9 bases between the germline ends. Germline assignment: CDR1 MGHRA and CDR2 YSYEKL. This CDR3 has 15 amino acids. In nucleotides, the CDR3 is TGCGCCAGCAGCCAAGAGTATAGGGTCACAGATACGCAGTATTTT. This gives the protein CASSQEYRVTDTQYF.

This clonotype has only a few counts. This chain uses TRBV6-1 with TRBJ2-6; D is possibly TRBD1 or TRBD2 (5 bases each). CDR1 is MNHNS and CDR2 is SASEGT in the germline V gene. V shed 2 bases and J shed 0 bases, with 11 bases lying between them. This CDR3 is 17 amino acids long. The CDR3 DNA sequence: TGTGCCAGCAGTGAACAGGGACGGTTCTCTGGGGCCAACGTCCTGACTTTC. Translated: CASSEQGRFSGANVLTF.

This clonotype was detected many times. The chain joins TRBV12-3 or TRBV12-4 to TRBJ1-1; perhaps TRBD1 as D (5 bases). Between the trimmed V and J ends, which lost 6 bases and 2 bases, there was a span of 10 bases. The CDR3 has 13 amino acids. The CDR3 DNA sequence: TGTGCCAGCAGCCCGACAGTAAACACTGAAGCTTTCTTT. Protein product: CASSPTVNTEAFF.

A few counts support this clonotype. The rearrangement links TRBV7-2 to TRBJ2-7, with D maybe TRBD2 (7 bases). The germline V gene has CDR1 SGHTA and CDR2 FQGNSA. V lost 3 bases and J 0 bases, leaving 12 bases between the germline ends. The CDR3 spans 15 residues. This chain's CDR3 is CASSLLGGGSYEQYF. As DNA, the CDR3 is TGTGCCAGCAGCTTGTTAGGGGGGGGCTCCTACGAGCAGTACTTC.

The genes are TRBV9 and TRBJ2-7, with 7 nucleotides matching TRBD1. The CDR3 runs to 14 residues. CDR1 SGDLS and CDR2 YYNGEE come from the germline V gene. The V gene end was trimmed by 4 bases and the J gene end by 3 bases; junction bases not matched to a gene: 7. This chain's CDR3 is CASSTDRVGYEQYF. For the CDR3, the DNA is TGTGCCAGCAGCACAGACAGGGTAGGCTACGAGCAGTACTTC.

The chain joins TRBV7-3 to TRBJ2-3, with a possible D match to TRBD1 (5 bases). V gave up 4 bases and J gave up 4 bases, with 15 bases separating them. This CDR3 comprises 15 residues. Germline V CDR1 and CDR2: SGHTA, FQGTGA. The CDR3 bases are TGTGCCAGCAGCTCCTGGGAACAGGCTGCAGATACGCAGTATTTT. Translation gives CASSSWEQAADTQYF.

The chain couples TRBV7-8 to TRBJ2-2; no clear D gene. This CDR3 is built from 15 residues. Trimming cost V 2 bases and J 6 bases, with 13 bases left between them. Germline V gene data show CDR1 as SGHVS and CDR2 as FQNEAQ. CDR3 sequence (DNA): TGTGCCAGCAGCTTAAATCCCTCCCACGCCGGGGAGCTGTTTTTT. It encodes CASSLNPSHAGELFF.

The table lists this clonotype with a few counts. The rearrangement uses TRBV20-1 and TRBJ1-5; a possible D gene is TRBD1 (5 bases). Trimming took 6 bases from V and 3 from J, leaving 12 bases between them. The CDR3 is 13 amino acids. The germline V gene has CDR1 DFQATT and CDR2 SNEGSKA (reference sequence). CDR3 protein: CSATGTDNQPQHF. The DNA of the CDR3 is TGCAGTGCAACCGGGACGGACAATCAGCCCCAGCATTTT.

The chain is built from TRBV7-9 and TRBJ2-5; TRBD2 aligns across 7 bases. The CDR3 length is 17 residues. J lost 0 bases, V lost 1 base, and 8 bases had no gene match. Germline values: CDR1 SEHNR, CDR2 FQNEAQ (reference sequence). The DNA for the CDR3 is TGTGCCAGCAGCTTAGTTGCAGCGGGGTTGTACCAAGAGACCCAGTACTTC. As protein: CASSLVAAGLYQETQYF.

This clonotype was counted a few times. The V call is TRBV29-1, the J call TRBJ2-7, with D perhaps matching TRBD1 (5 bases). The germline CDR1 and CDR2 sequences are SQVTM and ANQGSEA. V was clipped by 8 bases and J by 3 bases, with 14 bases between them. CDR3 length: 12 amino acids. Here the CDR3 reads CSTKDSYYEQYF. The CDR3 DNA reads as TGCAGCACCAAAGACAGTTACTACGAGCAGTACTTC.

This chain uses TRBV6-5 with TRBJ1-2, with no clear D. Germline values: CDR1 MNHEY, CDR2 SVGAGI. This CDR3 has 15 residues. The germline V and J ends were trimmed by 0 bases and 0 bases, with 8 bases remaining between them. The chain's CDR3 is CASSYSGGTNYGYTF. The DNA of the CDR3 is TGTGCCAGCAGTTACTCGGGAGGTACTAACTATGGCTACACCTTC.

V and J are TRBV18 and TRBJ2-3, with no clear D. The CDR3 has 15 residues. With 3 bases removed from V and 0 bases from J, the gap between germline ends came to 10 bases. CDR1 is KGHSH and CDR2 is LQKENI in the germline V gene. The DNA for the CDR3 is TGTGCCAGCTCACCCTATACTACTAGCACAGATACGCAGTATTTT. It specifies CASSPYTTSTDTQYF.

CDR3 nucleotide sequence: TGCGCCAGCGTTTCGGGCACTGAAGCTTTCTTT. This gives the protein CASVSGTEAFF. This chain uses TRBV4-1 with TRBJ1-1; the D is unclear. With 8 bases removed from V and 4 bases from J, the gap between germline ends came to 8 bases. This CDR3 has 11 amino acids. CDR1 is MGHRA, CDR2 YSYEKL, per germline.

In this sample, this clonotype turned up a few times. This chain joins TRBV29-1 and TRBJ2-6, with unresolved D. The CDR3 length is 15 residues. Germline V gene sequence: CDR1 SQVTM, CDR2 ANQGSEA. V lost 5 bases, J lost 0 bases, and 11 bases lay in between. Written as DNA, the CDR3 is TGCAGCGTTTACTTCCTTTCCTCTGGGGCCAACGTCCTGACTTTC. It is translated as CSVYFLSSGANVLTF.

This clonotype was seen a handful of times. This chain connects TRBV12-3 or TRBV12-4 to TRBJ2-1; 7 nucleotides match TRBD2. The CDR3 runs to 15 residues. J gave up 5 bases and V 4 bases, and 8 bases lay outside the gene matches. The CDR3 loop is CASSSWLAANNEQFF. In DNA, the CDR3 is TGTGCCAGCAGTTCCTGGCTAGCGGCTAACAATGAGCAGTTCTTC.

This clonotype showed up just a few times. V gene TRBV2 combines with J gene TRBJ1-1; no clear D. Trimming left V 4 bases short and J 2 bases short, with 11 bases between. Germline CDR1 is SNHLY and CDR2 is FYNNEI. The CDR3 has 14 amino acids. The CDR3 DNA reads TGTGCCAGCAGTGCAGTTTCGGCAAACACTGAAGCTTTCTTT. This sequence encodes CASSAVSANTEAFF.

In this sample, this clonotype turned up a few times. The chain joins TRBV20-1 to TRBJ2-7; TRBD2 aligns across 11 bases. This CDR3 is built from 14 residues. Germline trimming cut 6 bases from V and 1 base from J; bases unmatched to any gene: 5. Germline CDR1 reads DFQATT; CDR2 reads SNEGSKA (reference sequence). CDR3 sequence (DNA): TGCAGTGCCCCGGGACTAGCGGTTTCCTACGAGCAGTACTTC. Translated, it gives CSAPGLAVSYEQYF.

The sample holds a few counts of this clonotype. The chain has TRBV4-1 and TRBJ2-7; D is perhaps TRBD2 (5 bases). CDR1 and CDR2 from the germline V gene are MGHRA and YSYEKL. The CDR3 contains 16 residues. V lost 0 bases, J lost 2 bases, and 14 bases lay in between. The CDR3 sequence is CASSQDTALGTYEQYF. CDR3 coding DNA: TGCGCCAGCAGCCAAGATACGGCTCTCGGGACCTACGAGCAGTACTTC.

This clonotype was observed a handful of times. V and J are TRBV29-1 and TRBJ2-2; D might be TRBD1 or TRBD2, each matching 5 bases. The CDR3 is made up of 11 amino acids. V was trimmed by 5 bases and J by 7 bases, leaving 8 bases between them. Germline-derived CDR1 and CDR2 are SQVTM and ANQGSEA. CDR3 sequence reads: CSVWDRGELFF. CDR3 in DNA: TGCAGCGTTTGGGACCGCGGGGAGCTGTTTTTT.

The J gene is TRBJ2-7, the V gene TRBV6-1, with 10 bases lining up with TRBD1. The trim removed 5 bases at V and 6 bases at J, leaving 10 bases unmatched. This CDR3 is built from 15 residues. Per the germline V gene, CDR1 is MNHNS and CDR2 is SASEGT. CDR3 bases: TGTGCCAGCAGTCCGGAAGACAGGGGGCAGAGCGAGCAGTACTTC. It encodes CASSPEDRGQSEQYF.

This clonotype has just a few counts. The J gene is TRBJ2-3, the V gene TRBV5-1; D possibly uses TRBD1 or TRBD2 (5 bases each). V was shortened by 0 bases and J by 0 bases, with 17 bases between the two germline ends. The CDR3 length is 18 residues. The germline V gene has CDR1 SGHRS and CDR2 YFSETQ. The CDR3 nucleotides are TGCGCCAGCAGCTTGGCCCCGGGGCAGCCCTGGAGCACAGATACGCAGTATTTT. It is translated as CASSLAPGQPWSTDTQYF. The full variable domain, rest sourced from reference TRBV5-1 and TRBJ2-3, is KAGVTQTPRYLIKTRGQQVTLSCSPISGHRSVSWYQQTPGQGLQFLFEYFSETQRNKGNFPGRFSGRQFSNSRSEMNVSTLELGDSALYLCASSLAPGQPWSTDTQYFGPGTRLTVL.

The gene calls are TRBV29-1 and TRBJ2-3; D gene unclear. The CDR3 totals 14 residues. Germline-derived CDR1 and CDR2 are SQVTM and ANQGSEA. V was cut by 5 bases and J by 3 bases, with 15 bases left in between. The CDR3 sequence is CSVHDALWTDTQYF. DNA for the CDR3: TGCAGCGTTCACGACGCCCTTTGGACAGATACGCAGTATTTT.

The chain couples TRBV10-3 to TRBJ2-5, with 11 bases identical to TRBD2. The germline gives CDR1 ENHRY, CDR2 SYGVKD. The CDR3 has 19 residues. V was clipped by 7 bases and J by 1 base; unmatched bases: 17. CDR3: CAIKKTSGAPPNLQETQYF. The CDR3 nucleotides read TGTGCCATCAAAAAGACTAGCGGGGCCCCCCCGAACCTCCAAGAGACCCAGTACTTC.

This clonotype has more than one count but fewer than ten. This chain joins TRBV7-9 and TRBJ1-1; D is uncertain. CDR3 size: 15 residues. Trimming pared 5 bases from V and 0 bases from J, leaving 13 bases between. Germline V lookup: CDR1 SEHNR, CDR2 FQNEAQ (reference sequence). The CDR3 DNA is TGTGCCAGCAGCCGACCGCTCGGAGTGAACACTGAAGCTTTCTTT. It codes for CASSRPLGVNTEAFF.